Below are 25 T cell receptor beta chains sequenced from a single sample in a study of T cell clusters in autoimmune cytopenias. TRB was amplified by touch-down multiplex PCR, primer pools A and B combined. TCRdb derives one entry per CDR3 protein from the multiplex PCR reads, leaving out DNA. The data include a few thousand distinct CDR3 sequences; the top ten clones carry 18%. Each sample's input was 250 ng genomic DNA, 38,000 or so genome equivalents. The specimen sequenced was peripheral blood. All receptors derive from a human donor with an autoimmune cytopenia or autoimmune hepatitis (not recorded which).

This clonotype is called medium-sized based on its frequency. The chain uses TRBV7-6 and TRBJ1-2; TCRdb indicates TRBD1, and absent DNA this call remains unverified. Germline V gene data show CDR1 as SGHVS and CDR2 as FNYEAQ. The CDR3 spans 15 residues. The CDR3 protein is CASSPGQGAGYGYTF.

The V gene is TRBV5-1, the J gene TRBJ1-2; there is no DNA to check the TCRdb D call of TRBD1. The CDR3 length is 15 residues. In germline, CDR1 is SGHRS, CDR2 YFSETQ. CDR3 region: CASSLVSGADYGYTF. Full variable domain (remainder filled in from reference TRBV5-1 and TRBJ1-2): KAGVTQTPRYLIKTRGQQVTLSCSPISGHRSVSWYQQTPGQGLQFLFEYFSETQRNKGNFPGRFSGRQFSNSRSEMNVSTLELGDSALYLCASSLVSGADYGYTFGSGTRLTVV.

The V and J genes are TRBV14 and TRBJ2-7; TCRdb picks TRBD1, but there is no DNA to check that call. From germline, CDR1 is SGHDN and CDR2 FVKESK. The CDR3 is 14 amino acids. CDR3 sequence reads: CASSQVGQNYEQYF.

This clonotype is medium-sized by frequency. This chain joins TRBV30 and TRBJ1-2; the D gene TCRdb calls, TRBD1, cannot be checked with no DNA. Germline V CDR1 and CDR2: GTSNPN, SVGIG (reference sequence). There are 15 residues in the CDR3. CDR3 protein: CAWNDPGGFNYGYTF.

The rearrangement uses TRBV30 and TRBJ1-2; the D gene TCRdb calls, TRBD1, cannot be checked with no DNA. CDR3 length: 14 amino acids. Germline CDR1 and CDR2: GTSNPN and SVGIG (reference sequence). Here the CDR3 reads CAWRRTGGGYGYTF.

This clonotype shows up as medium-sized by frequency. V is TRBV20-1 and J is TRBJ2-1; the D call of TRBD2 rests on TCRdb alone, since no DNA is present to check it. The CDR3 length is 11 residues. The germline gives CDR1 DFQATT, CDR2 SNEGSKA (reference sequence). CDR3 sequence: CSAPQESEQFF.

By frequency, this clonotype registers medium-sized. This chain links TRBV6-5 with TRBJ1-2. Germline assignment: CDR1 MNHEY and CDR2 SVGAGI. This CDR3 is built from 11 residues. The chain's CDR3 is CASRVKGGYTF.

The chain combines TRBV6-1 with TRBJ1-6. Germline CDR1 MNHNS, CDR2 SASEGT. The CDR3 totals 17 residues. The CDR3 sequence is CASSEEYSKFYNSPLHF.

This clonotype registers medium-sized by frequency. This sequence joins TRBV27 and TRBJ2-7; TCRdb selects TRBD1, and the lack of DNA leaves this call unchecked. The CDR3 runs 13 residues. Germline V gene data show CDR1 as MNHEY and CDR2 as SMNVEV (reference sequence). This CDR3 reads CASSFQGPYEQYF.

This chain connects TRBV5-8 to TRBJ2-1; lacking DNA, the TRBD2 call made by TCRdb goes unchecked. CDR1 is SGHTS, CDR2 YDEGEE, per germline. This CDR3 has 16 amino acids. The CDR3 loop is CASSPWTSGTFNEQFF.

The chain carries TRBV5-8 and TRBJ2-7; the D call from TCRdb, TRBD2, cannot be confirmed without DNA. Germline V gene lookup returns CDR1 SGHTS and CDR2 YDEGEE. This CDR3 region has 11 residues. The CDR3 protein is CASSFRGQQYF.

This clonotype is deemed medium-sized (0.01 to 0.1%) by its frequency. The rearrangement joins TRBV6-1 to TRBJ1-1; TCRdb picks TRBD1, but there is no DNA to check that call. Germline CDR1 is MNHNS and CDR2 is SASEGT. CDR3 length: 12 residues. CDR3 region: CASSQGYAAAFF.

Measured by frequency, this clonotype is medium-sized. This chain links TRBV5-1 with TRBJ2-1; the TRBD2 assignment by TCRdb is unverifiable without DNA. Germline CDR1 is SGHRS and CDR2 is YFSETQ. The CDR3 is made up of 16 amino acids. This chain's CDR3 is CASSLTVGSSYNEQFF.

V usage is TRBV25-1 and J usage is TRBJ1-1. The germline V gene encodes CDR1 MGHDK and CDR2 SYGVNS. The CDR3 has 15 amino acids. The CDR3 spells CASTLRRFMNTEAFF. Full variable domain (outside the CDR3, taken from reference TRBV25-1 and TRBJ1-1): EADIYQTPRYLVIGTGKKITLECSQTMGHDKMYWYQQDPGMELHLIHYSYGVNSTEKGDLSSESTVSRIRTEHFPLTLESARPSHTSQYLCASTLRRFMNTEAFFGQGTRLTVV.

Considering frequency, this clonotype is medium-sized. V gene TRBV29-1 combines with J gene TRBJ1-1; the D call of TRBD1 rests on TCRdb alone, since no DNA is present to check it. The CDR3 length is 14 residues. Germline CDR1 reads SQVTM; CDR2 reads ANQGSEA. CDR3 loop: CSVELPGTLGEAFF.

The chain has TRBV9 and TRBJ2-1; the TCRdb D gene call, TRBD2, has no DNA to confirm it. The CDR3 totals 15 residues. Germline V gene sequence: CDR1 SGDLS, CDR2 YYNGEE. The CDR3 sequence: CASSDRTSGGTQQFF.

This clonotype is classed as medium-sized (0.01 to 0.1%) by frequency. V gene TRBV7-6 combines with J gene TRBJ2-2; checking the TCRdb D call of TRBD1 is not possible without DNA. The CDR3 consists of 16 residues. Germline-derived CDR1 and CDR2 are SGHVS and FNYEAQ. The CDR3: CASSSSRGSGTGELFF.

The V and J genes are TRBV20-1 and TRBJ2-7. Per germline, CDR1 DFQATT and CDR2 SNEGSKA (reference sequence). This CDR3 has 14 residues. This CDR3 reads CSARVTVSSYEQYF.

This clonotype is medium-sized (0.01 to 0.1%) by frequency. This sequence joins TRBV7-9 and TRBJ2-1; TCRdb proposes TRBD2, but this gene call is untestable without DNA. CDR1 is SEHNR and CDR2 is FQNEAQ in the germline V gene (reference sequence). The CDR3 length is 16 residues. This chain's CDR3 is CASSLVLAGGPGEQFF.

This clonotype is deemed medium-sized by its frequency. The chain is built from TRBV5-6 and TRBJ2-2; TCRdb's D call, TRBD2, is unchecked because there is no DNA. This CDR3 has 17 amino acids. From germline, CDR1 is SGHDT and CDR2 YYEEEE. CDR3 sequence: CASRLGLAGGNTGELFF. Complete variable domain (other parts from reference TRBV5-6 and TRBJ2-2): DAGVTQSPTHLIKTRGQQVTLRCSPKSGHDTVSWYQQALGQGPQFIFQYYEEEERQRGNFPDRFSGHQFPNYSSELNVNALLLGDSALYLCASRLGLAGGNTGELFFGEGSRLTVL.

This clonotype is classed as medium-sized by frequency. This rearrangement joins TRBV6-5 to TRBJ2-1; absent DNA, TCRdb's TRBD1 call cannot be checked. The length of the CDR3 is 14 residues. Germline V gives CDR1 MNHEY, CDR2 SVGAGI. This chain's CDR3 is CASSYGGTGPEQFF.

This chain connects TRBV7-2 to TRBJ1-4; no DNA is available, so the TRBD1 call from TCRdb remains unchecked. This CDR3 has 20 amino acids. Germline lookup yields CDR1 SGHTA and CDR2 FQGNSA. The CDR3 is CASSLRGPGRGRLTNEKLFF. Using reference TRBV7-2 and TRBJ1-4 for the parts outside the CDR3, the full variable domain is GAGVSQSPSNKVTEKGKDVELRCDPISGHTALYWYRQSLGQGLEFLIYFQGNSAPDKSGLPSDRFSAERTGGSVSTLTIQRTQQEDSAVYLCASSLRGPGRGRLTNEKLFFGSGTQLSVL.

According to its frequency, this clonotype is medium-sized (0.01 to 0.1%). The chain employs TRBV6-1 and TRBJ1-1; as DNA is missing, the TRBD1 call by TCRdb cannot be tested. Germline V gene sequence: CDR1 MNHNS, CDR2 SASEGT. The CDR3 is 15 residues long. This CDR3 reads CASRQGQLPNTEAFF.

V gene TRBV5-1 combines with J gene TRBJ2-3; TCRdb designates TRBD2, a call that cannot be tested without DNA. The CDR3 sequence is 14 residues long. The germline V gene encodes CDR1 SGHRS and CDR2 YFSETQ. The CDR3 protein is CASSSSGSTDTQYF.

V gene TRBV11-2 combines with J gene TRBJ1-1. The V gene's germline CDR1 is SGHAT and CDR2 FQNNGV. The CDR3 sequence is 13 residues long. This chain's CDR3 is CASSSTHGGEAFF.